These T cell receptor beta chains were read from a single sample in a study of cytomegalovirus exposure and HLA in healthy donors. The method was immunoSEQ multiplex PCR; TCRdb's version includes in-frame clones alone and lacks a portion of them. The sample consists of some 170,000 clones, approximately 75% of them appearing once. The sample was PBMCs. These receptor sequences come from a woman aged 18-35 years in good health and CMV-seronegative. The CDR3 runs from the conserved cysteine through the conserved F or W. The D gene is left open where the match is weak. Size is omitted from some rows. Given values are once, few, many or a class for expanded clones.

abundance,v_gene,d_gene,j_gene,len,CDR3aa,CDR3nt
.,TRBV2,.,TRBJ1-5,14,CASSQDMTNQPQHF,TGTGCCAGCAGTCAGGACATGACTAATCAGCCCCAGCATTTT
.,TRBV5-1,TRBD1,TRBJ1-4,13,CASSWDRDEKLFF,TGCGCCAGCAGCTGGGACAGGGATGAAAAACTGTTTTTT
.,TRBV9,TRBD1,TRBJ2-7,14,CASSYGTGSYEQYF,TGTGCCAGCAGCTACGGGACAGGGTCCTACGAGCAGTACTTC
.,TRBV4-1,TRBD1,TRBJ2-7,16,CASSQPGRDREYEQYF,TGCGCCAGCAGCCAACCCGGCCGGGACAGGGAGTACGAGCAGTACTTC
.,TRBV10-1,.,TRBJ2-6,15,CASSDAGTGANVLTF,TGCGCCAGCAGTGATGCGGGAACTGGGGCCAACGTCCTGACTTTC
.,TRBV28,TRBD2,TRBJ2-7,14,CASTTGGGAYEQYF,TGTGCCAGCACTACGGGCGGGGGAGCCTACGAGCAGTACTTC
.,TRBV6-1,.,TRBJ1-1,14,CATAGAGARTEAFF,TGTGCCACAGCCGGGGCAGGGGCTCGAACTGAAGCTTTCTTT
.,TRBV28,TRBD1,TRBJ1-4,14,CASSSTGGNEKLFF,TGTGCCAGCAGCTCCACAGGGGGGAATGAAAAACTGTTTTTT
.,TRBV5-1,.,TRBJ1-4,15,CASSLSGPPNEKLFF,TGCGCCAGCAGCTTGAGCGGACCTCCAAATGAAAAACTGTTTTTT
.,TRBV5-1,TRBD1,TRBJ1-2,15,CASSPGQGPNYGYTF,TGCGCCAGCAGCCCGGGACAGGGCCCTAACTATGGCTACACCTTC
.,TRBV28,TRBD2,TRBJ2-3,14,CASSFGRETDTQYF,TGTGCCAGCAGTTTTGGGCGGGAGACAGATACGCAGTATTTT
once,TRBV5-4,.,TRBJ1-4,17,CASSPVISPGTNEKLFF,TGTGCCAGCAGCCCCGTTATCTCCCCAGGTACTAATGAAAAACTGTTTTTT
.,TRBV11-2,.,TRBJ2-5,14,CASSKRSEGETQYF,TGTGCCAGCAGCAAACGTTCGGAGGGCGAGACCCAGTACTTC
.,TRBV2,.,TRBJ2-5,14,CASTRVQSQETQYF,TGTGCCAGCACTAGAGTCCAATCCCAAGAGACCCAGTACTTC
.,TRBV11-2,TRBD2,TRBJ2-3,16,CASSTSGGVSTDTQYF,TGTGCCAGCAGCACTAGCGGGGGGGTAAGCACAGATACGCAGTATTTT
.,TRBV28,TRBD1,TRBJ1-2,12,CAGSTGPYGYTF,TGTGCCGGATCGACAGGGCCCTATGGCTACACCTTC
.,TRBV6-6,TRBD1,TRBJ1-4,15,CASSYPGQGNEKLFF,TGTGCCAGCAGTTACCCGGGACAGGGGAATGAAAAACTGTTTTTT
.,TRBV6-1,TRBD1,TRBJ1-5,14,CASGRTGLEQPQHF,TGTGCCAGCGGGAGGACAGGGCTAGAGCAGCCCCAGCATTTT
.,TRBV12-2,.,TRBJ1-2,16,CASRFLSSTGDTGYTF,TGTGCAAGTCGCTTCCTTAGTTCGACAGGGGATACTGGCTACACCTTC
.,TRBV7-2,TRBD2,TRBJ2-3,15,CASSLAGGSTDTQYF,TGTGCCAGCAGCTTAGCGGGAGGGAGCACAGATACGCAGTATTTT
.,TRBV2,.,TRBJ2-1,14,CASTEGGSYNEQFF,TGTGCCAGCACGGAAGGAGGCTCCTACAATGAGCAGTTCTTC
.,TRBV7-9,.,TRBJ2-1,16,CASSSNHRDSSNEQFF,TGTGCCAGCAGCTCCAACCACCGGGACTCCTCAAATGAGCAGTTCTTC
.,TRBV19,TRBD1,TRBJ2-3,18,CASSIQSSSGTGVDTQYF,TGTGCCAGTAGTATCCAGAGCTCCTCCGGGACAGGGGTAGATACGCAGTATTTT
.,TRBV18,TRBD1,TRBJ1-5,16,CASSPGRQGANQPQHF,TGTGCCAGCTCACCGGGGAGGCAGGGGGCTAATCAGCCCCAGCATTTT
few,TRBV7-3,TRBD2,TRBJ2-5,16,CASSLGSGGHQETQYF,TGTGCCAGCAGCTTAGGTAGCGGGGGCCACCAAGAGACCCAGTACTTC
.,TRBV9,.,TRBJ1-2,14,CASSVSRPFYGYTF,TGTGCCAGCAGCGTAAGCCGCCCTTTCTATGGCTACACCTTC
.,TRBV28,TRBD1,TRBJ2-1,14,CASSLAQQGSEQFF,TGTGCCAGCAGTTTAGCCCAACAGGGGTCTGAGCAGTTCTTC
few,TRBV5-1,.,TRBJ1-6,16,CASSRGDSSYNSPLHF,TGCGCCAGCAGCCGAGGAGATAGCTCCTATAATTCACCCCTCCACTTT
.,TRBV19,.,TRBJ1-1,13,CASYNRRNTEAFF,TGTGCCAGCTATAACAGACGGAACACTGAAGCTTTCTTT
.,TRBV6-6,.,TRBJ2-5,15,CASSYGATTGETQYF,TGTGCCAGCAGTTACGGGGCTACGACAGGAGAGACCCAGTACTTC
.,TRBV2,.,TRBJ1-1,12,CASSDPDTEAFF,TGTGCCAGCAGTGACCCAGACACTGAAGCTTTCTTT
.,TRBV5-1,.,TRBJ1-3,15,CASSFDGNSGNTIYF,TGCGCCAGCAGCTTCGACGGGAACTCTGGAAACACCATATATTTT
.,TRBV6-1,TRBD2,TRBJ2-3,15,CASRVQRGSTDTQYF,TGTGCCAGCAGGGTACAGCGGGGGAGCACAGATACGCAGTATTTT
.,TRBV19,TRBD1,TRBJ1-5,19,CASSYGQGKGAYSNQPQHF,TGTGCCAGTAGCTACGGACAGGGTAAAGGGGCATATAGCAATCAGCCCCAGCATTTT
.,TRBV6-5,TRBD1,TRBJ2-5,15,CASSHPRTGSETQYF,TGTGCCAGCAGTCACCCCCGGACAGGGAGCGAGACCCAGTACTTC
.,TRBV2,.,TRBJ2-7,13,CASKRQDSYEQYF,TGTGCCAGCAAGCGGCAGGACTCCTACGAGCAGTACTTC
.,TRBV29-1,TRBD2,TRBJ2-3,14,CSVAGGGYPDTQYF,TGCAGCGTTGCAGGCGGGGGGTATCCAGATACGCAGTATTTT
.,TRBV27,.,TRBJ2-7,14,CASSLYSDRHGEYF,TGTGCCAGCAGTCTTTATAGCGATAGACATGGAGAGTACTTC
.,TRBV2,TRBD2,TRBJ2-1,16,CASSRTSGGPNNEQFF,TGTGCCAGCAGCCGGACTAGCGGGGGGCCCAACAATGAGCAGTTCTTC
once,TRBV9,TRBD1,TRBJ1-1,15,CASSVVDRANTEAFF,TGTGCCAGCAGCGTAGTGGACAGGGCGAACACTGAAGCTTTCTTT
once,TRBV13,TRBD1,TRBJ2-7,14,CASSGDRGLYEQYF,TGTGCCAGCAGCGGGGACAGGGGACTCTACGAGCAGTACTTC
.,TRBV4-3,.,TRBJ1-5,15,CASSSEEYSNQPQHF,TGCGCCAGCAGCTCGGAGGAGTATAGCAATCAGCCCCAGCATTTT
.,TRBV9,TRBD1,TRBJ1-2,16,CASSVDGTGDHYGYTF,TGTGCCAGCAGCGTAGATGGGACAGGGGACCACTATGGCTACACCTTC
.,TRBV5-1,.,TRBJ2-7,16,CASSPSGGTLSYEQYF,TGCGCCAGCAGCCCCTCGGGCGGGACGCTCTCCTACGAGCAGTACTTC
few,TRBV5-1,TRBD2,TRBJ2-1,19,CASSIGTSGRIPAYNEQFF,TGCGCCAGCAGCATCGGGACTAGCGGGAGAATTCCTGCCTACAATGAGCAGTTCTTC
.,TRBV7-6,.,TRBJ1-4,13,CASSPGSNEKLFF,TGTGCCAGCAGTCCGGGATCTAATGAAAAACTGTTTTTT
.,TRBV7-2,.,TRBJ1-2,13,CASSRTGSKGYTF,TGTGCCAGCAGCCGTACAGGGTCGAAAGGCTACACCTTC
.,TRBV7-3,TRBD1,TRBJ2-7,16,CASSLTTGGNSYEQYF,TGTGCCAGCAGCTTAACGACAGGGGGTAACTCCTACGAGCAGTACTTC